The sequence of this T cell receptor (beta chain) was determined in a study of blood T cell repertoires in COVID-19. Study information: Samples taken during acute and convalescent COVID-19 were collected in the United States, Italy and Spain. T cells, B-cell-depleted T cells, or PBMCs provided the cDNA or gDNA that served as material.

This CDR3 spans 13 amino acids. Germline CDR1 and CDR2: SGHDN and FVKESK. The V gene lost 0 bases and the J gene lost 12 bases, with 14 bases spanning the gap. Original processing notes: The authors estimated nucleated cell counts from reference gene primer amplification. Clones were sequenced by immunoSEQ multiplex PCR, and TCRdb holds only the in-frame ones, with some missing. V, J and clone size derive from that table, while D and trimming were established from the DNA sequence. The table has 110,000 to 150,000 clones, over 75% seen once. This chain uses TRBV14 with TRBJ1-1; a weak D match, TRBD1 (5 bases). The sample taken for sequencing was peripheral blood. This receptor was obtained from a human donor in a cohort sampled during active COVID-19. This CDR3 is CASSQDLGGMSFF. The DNA for the CDR3 is TGTGCCAGCAGCCAAGATCTTGGGGGGATGTCTTTCTTT. Complete variable domain (other parts from reference TRBV14 and TRBJ1-1): EAGVTQFPSHSVIEKGQTVTLRCDPISGHDNLYWYRRVMGKEIKFLLHFVKESKQDESGMPNNRFLAERTGGTYSTLKVQPAELEDSGVYFCASSQDLGGMSFFGQGTRLTVV.